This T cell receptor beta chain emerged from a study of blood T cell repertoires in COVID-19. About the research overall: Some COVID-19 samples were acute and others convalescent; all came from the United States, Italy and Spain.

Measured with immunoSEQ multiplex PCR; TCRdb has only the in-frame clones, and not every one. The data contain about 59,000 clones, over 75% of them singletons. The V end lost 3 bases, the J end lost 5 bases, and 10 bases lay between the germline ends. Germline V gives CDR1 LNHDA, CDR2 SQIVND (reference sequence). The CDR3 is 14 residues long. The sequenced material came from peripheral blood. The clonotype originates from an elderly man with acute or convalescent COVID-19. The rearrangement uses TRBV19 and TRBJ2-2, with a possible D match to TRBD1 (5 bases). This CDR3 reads CASSMSRATGELFF. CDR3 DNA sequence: TGTGCCAGTAGTATGAGCAGGGCGACCGGGGAGCTGTTTTTT.